These T cell receptor beta chains were read from a single sample in a study of T-cell memory formation after mild COVID-19. TCRdb ran MiXCR on the 5' RACE reads and lists one entry per CDR3 protein. Of nearly 110,000 distinct CDR3 sequences in the sample, roughly 12% were seen once. Sequenced sample: PBMCs or a T cell subset sorted from them (not recorded which). Source of these receptors: an adult woman who had mild COVID-19 (a few samples of this study predate the infection). Cell type and time point are not known. The CDR3 runs from the conserved cysteine through the conserved F or W. The order of the fields is D gene, J gene, clone size, V gene, CDR3 DNA, CDR3 protein. D genes are given only for firm matches. The size field is filled for only some rows; it gives once, few, many or a size class.

>TRBD1|TRBJ1-1|NA|TRBV25-1
TGTGCCAGCAGTGGGGGGACAGGGACGACTGAAGCTTTCTTT
CASSGGTGTTEAFF
>NA|TRBJ1-2|NA|TRBV27
TGTGCCAGCACCACCCTAGACGGTTCAGTAGGCTACACCTTC
CASTTLDGSVGYTF
>NA|TRBJ2-5|many|TRBV7-6
TGTGCCAGCAGACCCCAGGGCCCGGAGACCCAGTACTTC
CASRPQGPETQYF
>NA|TRBJ2-3|many|TRBV7-9
TGTGCCAGCACCATAAGGGATACGCAGTATTTT
CASTIRDTQYF
>NA|TRBJ2-5|NA|TRBV29-1
TGCAGCGTTGAGGTGCCTGGAAAAGAGACCCAGTACTTC
CSVEVPGKETQYF
>NA|TRBJ2-2|NA|TRBV6-4
TGTGCCAGCAGTGACGGGATGCCCTCGACCGGGGAGCTGTTTTTT
CASSDGMPSTGELFF
>TRBD1|TRBJ2-1|NA|TRBV2
TGTGCCAGCAGTCGGACAGGTTATAACGAGCAGTTCTTC
CASSRTGYNEQFF
>NA|TRBJ1-1|NA|TRBV29-1
TGCAGCGTTCCGTCCGACAGAGAAGCTTTCTTT
CSVPSDREAFF
>NA|TRBJ1-1|NA|TRBV11-2
TGTGCCAGCAGCATTTGGCCCGCTGGAAACCCTGAAGCTTTCTTT
CASSIWPAGNPEAFF
>TRBD2|TRBJ2-7|NA|TRBV12-3/TRBV12-4
TGTGCCAGCAGTGGACTAGCGGGGTTGGACGAGCAGTACTTC
CASSGLAGLDEQYF
>NA|TRBJ1-1|NA|TRBV15
TGTGCCACCAGCCCTAGGGAGGGAACTGAAGCTTTCTTT
CATSPREGTEAFF
>NA|TRBJ2-7|few|TRBV4-2
TGTGCCAGCAGCCAAGACACAGAACTCTCCTACGAGCAGTACTTC
CASSQDTELSYEQYF
>NA|TRBJ1-5|NA|TRBV4-1
TGCGCCAGCAGCCAAGCCAGGGGCAACGATCAGCCCCAGCATTTT
CASSQARGNDQPQHF
>TRBD1|TRBJ1-5|NA|TRBV12-3/TRBV12-4
TGTGCCAGCAGTTGGGACAGCAGCAATCAGCCCCAGCATTTT
CASSWDSSNQPQHF
>NA|TRBJ2-7|NA|TRBV6-5
TGTGCCAGCAGTTACTCGGTTAGGGGTGGCTACGAGCAGTACTTC
CASSYSVRGGYEQYF
>NA|TRBJ1-1|NA|TRBV19
TGTGCCAGTAGTGTAGGGGCGTACACTGAAGCTTTCTTT
CASSVGAYTEAFF
>NA|TRBJ2-3|many|TRBV25-1
TGTGCCAGCAGTGAGCTAGTAAGGGCGTCGGGCACAGATACGCAGTATTTT
CASSELVRASGTDTQYF
>TRBD2|TRBJ2-1|NA|TRBV7-8
TGTGCCAGCAGCCCACTAGGGACTAGCGGGGGGGCAGGCTATGAGCAGTTCTTC
CASSPLGTSGGAGYEQFF
>NA|TRBJ1-5|NA|TRBV9
TGTGCCAGCAGCTCCGGTCCCAGCAATCAGCCCCAGCATTTT
CASSSGPSNQPQHF
>TRBD2|TRBJ2-7|NA|TRBV5-1
TGCGCCAGCAGCTTAGGACTAGCGGGGATTGACGAGCAGTACTTC
CASSLGLAGIDEQYF
>TRBD1|TRBJ2-1|NA|TRBV2
TGTGCCAGCAGTGGGCCCCCGGGACAGGCTAACTACAATGAGCAGTTCTTC
CASSGPPGQANYNEQFF
>TRBD1|TRBJ2-7|few|TRBV20-1
TGCAGTGCTAGGGGGCTACAGGGGAGCTCCTACGAGCAGTACTTC
CSARGLQGSSYEQYF
>NA|TRBJ1-1|few|TRBV12-3/TRBV12-4
TGTGCCAGCAGTTTATGGGAAGCTGAAGCTTTCTTT
CASSLWEAEAFF
>TRBD2|TRBJ2-3|many|TRBV12-3/TRBV12-4
TGTGCCAGCAGCCCCCCGACTAGCGGGAGCACAGATACGCAGTATTTT
CASSPPTSGSTDTQYF
>NA|TRBJ2-1|NA|TRBV24-1
TGTGCCACCAGTGGGGGGTACAATGAGCAGTTCTTC
CATSGGYNEQFF
>TRBD2|TRBJ2-7|few|TRBV6-2/TRBV6-3
TGTGCCAGCAGTTTATCGCGAGGAACTAGCGGGAGAAGTGAGCAGTACTTC
CASSLSRGTSGRSEQYF
>NA|TRBJ1-1|NA|TRBV4-1
TGCGCCAGCAGTCCTGTTCGGGAGACTGAAGCTTTCTTT
CASSPVRETEAFF
>NA|TRBJ1-6|NA|TRBV13
TGTGCCAGCAGCTCCCCGGGACCCGAGGATTCACCCCTCCACTTT
CASSSPGPEDSPLHF
>TRBD1|TRBJ1-5|NA|TRBV7-8
TGTGCCAGCAGCTACCGACAGGGGTCGGGCAATCAGCCCCAGCATTTT
CASSYRQGSGNQPQHF
>NA|TRBJ2-1|many|TRBV7-6
TGTGCCAGCAGCTCCATCTCCTACAATGAGCAGTTCTTC
CASSSISYNEQFF
>NA|TRBJ2-1|NA|TRBV14
TGTGCCAGCAGTCGTCAACCAGGGGATGAGCAGTTCTTC
CASSRQPGDEQFF
>TRBD2|TRBJ2-7|NA|TRBV29-1
TGCAGCGTGGAACTGACTAGCGGGAACACCTACGAGCAGTACTTC
CSVELTSGNTYEQYF
>NA|TRBJ1-4|NA|TRBV7-9
TGTGCCAGCAGCTCACCCTTGGGGGACAATGAAAAACTGTTTTTT
CASSSPLGDNEKLFF
>TRBD2|TRBJ2-3|NA|TRBV5-5
TGTGCCAGCAGACTAGCGGAGGCCACAGATACGCAGTATTTT
CASRLAEATDTQYF
>TRBD2|TRBJ2-7|few|TRBV20-1
TGCAGTGCTCCTTTAAGCGCGGGGGCCTACGAGCAGTACTTC
CSAPLSAGAYEQYF
>NA|TRBJ2-3|many|TRBV12-3/TRBV12-4
TGTGCCAGCAGTTCGAGGGGACGCGTTGGGCGAGATACGCAGTATTTT
CASSSRGRVGRDTQYF
>NA|TRBJ1-1|few|TRBV19
TGTGCCAGTAGTATAGGTGCAGGGACTGAAGCTTTCTTT
CASSIGAGTEAFF
>NA|TRBJ1-1|NA|TRBV5-1
TGCGCCAGCAGCTTGGAGGGGCGGAACGCTGAAGCTTTCTTT
CASSLEGRNAEAFF
>NA|TRBJ2-7|NA|TRBV15
TGTGCCACCAGCGACAGGAGCTTTTACGAGCAGTACTTC
CATSDRSFYEQYF
>TRBD1|TRBJ2-7|few|TRBV20-1
TGCAGTGCCAGGGAACAGGGGATTTGGAGCGAGCAGTACTTC
CSAREQGIWSEQYF
>NA|TRBJ2-7|NA|TRBV5-1
TGCGCCAGCACCCAGGACCCCGATTTCTACGAGCAGTACTTC
CASTQDPDFYEQYF